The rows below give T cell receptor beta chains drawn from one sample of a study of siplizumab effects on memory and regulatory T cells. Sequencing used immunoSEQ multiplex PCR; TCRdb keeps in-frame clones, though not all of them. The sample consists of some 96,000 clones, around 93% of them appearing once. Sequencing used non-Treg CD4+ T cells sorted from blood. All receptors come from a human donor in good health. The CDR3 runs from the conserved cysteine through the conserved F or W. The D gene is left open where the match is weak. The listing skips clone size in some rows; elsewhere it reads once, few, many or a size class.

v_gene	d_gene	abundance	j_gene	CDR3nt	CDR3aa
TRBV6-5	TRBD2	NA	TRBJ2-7	TGTGCCAGCAGTTACGGAACCGGGACTAGGATCTACGAGCAGTACTTC	CASSYGTGTRIYEQYF
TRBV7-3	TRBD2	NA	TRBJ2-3	TGTGCCAGCAGCTTGGGGACTAGCGGGAGTATGACGCAGTATTTT	CASSLGTSGSMTQYF
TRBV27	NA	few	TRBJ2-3	TGTGCCAGCAGGGTCTCACTAGGGCCAGATACGCAGTATTTT	CASRVSLGPDTQYF
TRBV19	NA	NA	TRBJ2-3	TGTGCCAGTAGTGTACTAGGAGATACGCAGTATTTT	CASSVLGDTQYF
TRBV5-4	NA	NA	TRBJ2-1	TGTGCCAGCAGTCCACGGGGACCTAGGGATGAGCAGTTCTTC	CASSPRGPRDEQFF
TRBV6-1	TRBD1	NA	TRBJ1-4	TGTGCCAGCAGTCCGGACAGGGGGCCTAATGAAAAACTGTTTTTT	CASSPDRGPNEKLFF
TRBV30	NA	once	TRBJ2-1	TGTGCCTGGAGTGTATTACGAGGGCGGGGTCCCTACAATGAGCAGTTCTTC	CAWSVLRGRGPYNEQFF
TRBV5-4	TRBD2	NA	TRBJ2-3	TGTGCCAGCAGGGGACAAGCGGGAGTGGTCGATACGCAGTATTTT	CASRGQAGVVDTQYF
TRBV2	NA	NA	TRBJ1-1	TGTGCCAGCAGTGAAGCGCCTTTGGCCAGGGGAGCTTTCTTT	CASSEAPLARGAFF
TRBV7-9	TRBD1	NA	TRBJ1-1	TGTGCCAGCAGCATAGGACAGGGATTGGCGGGCACCAGGGCTTTCTTT	CASSIGQGLAGTRAFF
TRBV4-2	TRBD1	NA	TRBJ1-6	TGTGCCAGCAGCCAAGAGAAGGGCACAGGGGCATTTAGCCACGTTTATAATTCACCCCTCCACTTT	CASSQEKGTGAFSHVYNSPLHF
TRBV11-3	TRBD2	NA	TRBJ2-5	TGTGCCAGCAGCGCTGTAGCGGGAGCCGGCGAGACCCAGTACTTC	CASSAVAGAGETQYF
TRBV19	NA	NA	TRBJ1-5	TGTGCCAGTAGTATAGAAATGGGCAGAGGCCGGGATCAGCCCCAGCATTTT	CASSIEMGRGRDQPQHF
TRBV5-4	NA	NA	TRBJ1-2	TGTGCCAGCAGCTTCACACAGGGAGACGGCTACACCTTC	CASSFTQGDGYTF
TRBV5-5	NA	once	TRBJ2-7	TGTGCCAGCAGCTTGGGAGGGACGTATTCCTACGAGCAGTACTTC	CASSLGGTYSYEQYF
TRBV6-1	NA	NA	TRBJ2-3	TGTGCCAGCAGTGACGGCGGGATTACCACAGATACGCAGTATTTT	CASSDGGITTDTQYF
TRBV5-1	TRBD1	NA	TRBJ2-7	TGCGCCAGCAGCTTACAGGGGACGACGGGATACGAGCAGTACTTC	CASSLQGTTGYEQYF
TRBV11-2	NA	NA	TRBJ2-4	TGTGCCAGCAGCTTAGGGACAGTGGTAGCCAAAAACATTCAGTACTTC	CASSLGTVVAKNIQYF
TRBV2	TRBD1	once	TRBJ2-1	TGTGCCAGCATGGCAGGGGGCGCATTCGATGAGCAGTTCTTC	CASMAGGAFDEQFF
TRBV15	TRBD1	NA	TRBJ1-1	TGTGCCACCAGCAGGGACAGGGTTTTATCGACTGAAGCTTTCTTT	CATSRDRVLSTEAFF
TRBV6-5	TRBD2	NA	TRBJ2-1	TGTGCCAGCAGTTACTCGGGACTAGCGATGCGCAATGAGCAGTTCTTC	CASSYSGLAMRNEQFF
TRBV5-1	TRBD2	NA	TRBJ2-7	TGCGCCAGCAGCTTATACCTAGCGGGATCTGGGGACGAGCAGTACTTC	CASSLYLAGSGDEQYF
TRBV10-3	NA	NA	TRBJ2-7	TGTGCCATCAGTGACACATACGAGCAGTACTTC	CAISDTYEQYF
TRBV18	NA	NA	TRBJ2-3	TGTGCCAGCTCACCACCGGGCGGCAGGGAAACAGATACGCAGTATTTT	CASSPPGGRETDTQYF
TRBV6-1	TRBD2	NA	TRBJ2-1	TGTGCCAGCAGTGGCGGTGGTAGCGGGGTCTACAATGAGCAGTTCTTC	CASSGGGSGVYNEQFF
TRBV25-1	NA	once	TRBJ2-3	TGTGCCAGCACCACACCCGGAACAGATACGCAGTATTTT	CASTTPGTDTQYF
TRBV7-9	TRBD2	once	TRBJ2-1	TGTGCCAGCAGCTTAAGGTCTAGCGGGAGCGTAGAGCAGTTCTTC	CASSLRSSGSVEQFF
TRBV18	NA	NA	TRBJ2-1	TGTGCCAGCTCACCGGACAGAGAGGGTGAGCAGTTCTTC	CASSPDREGEQFF
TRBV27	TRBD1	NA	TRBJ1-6	TGTGCCAGCAGTTTCGAGACAGGGAATTCACCCCTCCACTTT	CASSFETGNSPLHF
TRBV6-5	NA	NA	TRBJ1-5	TGTGCCAGCAGGCGGGAACCGTATAGCAATCAGCCCCAGCATTTT	CASRREPYSNQPQHF
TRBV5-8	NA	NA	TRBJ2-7	TGTGCCAGCAGCTCGGGGTATGAAGCTGTTGGGTACGAGCAGTACTTC	CASSSGYEAVGYEQYF
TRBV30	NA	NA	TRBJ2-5	TGTGCCTGGAGCTCCCCCGGACGGGAGACCCAGTACTTC	CAWSSPGRETQYF
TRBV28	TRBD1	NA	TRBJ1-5	TGTGCCAGGACAGGGGTGCGCAATCAGCCCCAGCATTTT	CARTGVRNQPQHF
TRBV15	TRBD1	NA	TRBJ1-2	TGTGCCACCAGCAGAGAAACGACAGGGGTTATAGGTGGCTACACCTTC	CATSRETTGVIGGYTF
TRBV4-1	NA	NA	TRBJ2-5	TGCGCCAGCAGCCAAGGGCGACAAGCGATTCAAGAGACCCAGTACTTC	CASSQGRQAIQETQYF
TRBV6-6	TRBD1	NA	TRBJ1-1	TGTGCCAGCCCAAAGGAGGGACAGTTGAACACTGAAGCTTTCTTT	CASPKEGQLNTEAFF
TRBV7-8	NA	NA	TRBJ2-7	TGTGCCAGCAGCTTAGCCGCCGGGAGACTAGTGATGCTCGAGCAGTACTTC	CASSLAAGRLVMLEQYF
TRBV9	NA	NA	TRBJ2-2	TGTGCCAGCAGCAACACCGGGGACACCGGGGAGCTGTTTTTT	CASSNTGDTGELFF
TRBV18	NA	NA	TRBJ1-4	TGTGCCAGCTCACCAGGGAAAGGGTATAATGAAAAACTGTTTTTT	CASSPGKGYNEKLFF
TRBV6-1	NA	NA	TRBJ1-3	TGTGCCAGCAGCAGGTTGGACACCATATATTTT	CASSRLDTIYF
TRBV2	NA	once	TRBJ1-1	TGTGCCAGCAGACAAATCCGTAGAGGAACTGAAGCTTTCTTT	CASRQIRRGTEAFF
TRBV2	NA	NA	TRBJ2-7	TGTGCCAGCAGTGAATTCCGCGGCAATTCCTACGAGCAGTACTTC	CASSEFRGNSYEQYF
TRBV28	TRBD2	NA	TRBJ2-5	TGTGCCAGCAGCCCGACTAGCGGGAGCGGGGAGACCCAGTACTTC	CASSPTSGSGETQYF
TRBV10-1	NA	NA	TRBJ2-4	TGCGCCAGCAGTGAGGAGAAATACCCGCGACTAGCCAAAAACATTCAGTACTTC	CASSEEKYPRLAKNIQYF
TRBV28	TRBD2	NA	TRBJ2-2	TGTGCCAGCAGGGGTACTAGCGGGAGAACCGGGGAGCTGTTTTTT	CASRGTSGRTGELFF
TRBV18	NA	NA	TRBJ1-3	TGTGCCAGCTCACCATCCAGGGATGGAAACACCATATATTTT	CASSPSRDGNTIYF
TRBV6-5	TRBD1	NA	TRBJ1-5	TGTGCCAGCAGTTACACAGGGGTGCGCAATCAGCCCCAGCATTTT	CASSYTGVRNQPQHF
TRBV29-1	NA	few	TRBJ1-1	TGCAGCGTTGAGCTGGACATGAACACTGAAGCTTTCTTT	CSVELDMNTEAFF
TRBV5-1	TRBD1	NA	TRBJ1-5	TGCGCCAGCAGCTTGGGAGGACAGGGTTGGCAGCCCCAGCATTTT	CASSLGGQGWQPQHF
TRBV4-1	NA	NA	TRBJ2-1	TGCGCCAGCAGCCGATCGCCCCATCCGGAGACTGAGCAGTTCTTC	CASSRSPHPETEQFF
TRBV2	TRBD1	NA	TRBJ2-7	TGTGCCAGCAGTAAAGACAGGGGTGCCACCTACGAGCAGTACTTC	CASSKDRGATYEQYF
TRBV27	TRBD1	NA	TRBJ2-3	TGTGCCAGCAGTACCGGGACAGGGGGAGATACGCAGTATTTT	CASSTGTGGDTQYF
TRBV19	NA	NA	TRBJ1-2	TGTGCCAGTAGTATACTGGCACAGGGTGACGCCTATGGCTACACCTTC	CASSILAQGDAYGYTF
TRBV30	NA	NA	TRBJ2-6	TGTGCCTGGAGTGTCGGGGGGGCCAACGTCCTGACTTTC	CAWSVGGANVLTF
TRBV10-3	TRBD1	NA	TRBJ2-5	TGTGCCATCAGTGAAGACAGGGGGCAAGAGACCCAGTACTTC	CAISEDRGQETQYF
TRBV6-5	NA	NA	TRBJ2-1	TGTGCCAGCAGTTACCCGGGGTTGAGGGATGAGCAGTTCTTC	CASSYPGLRDEQFF
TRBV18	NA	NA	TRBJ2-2	TGTGCCAGCTCATCCCGGGACCCCGGTAGGGACGGGGAGCTGTTTTTT	CASSSRDPGRDGELFF
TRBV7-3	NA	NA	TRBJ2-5	TGTGCCAGCAGCTTCACAGGGGAGGGGACCCAGTACTTC	CASSFTGEGTQYF
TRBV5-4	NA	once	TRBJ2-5	TGTGCCAGCAGCTTGGGCGGGACAGCTTATCAAGAGACCCAGTACTTC	CASSLGGTAYQETQYF
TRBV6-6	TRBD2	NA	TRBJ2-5	TGTGCCAGCTCTAGCGGGAGAAACAGTGGAGAGACCCAGTACTTC	CASSSGRNSGETQYF